This entry lists 22 T cell receptor beta chains sequenced from one sample in a study of T cell responses to AZD1222 COVID-19 vaccine. Sequencing used immunoSEQ multiplex PCR; TCRdb keeps in-frame clones, though not all of them. The sample has tens of thousands of clones; around 90% are singletons. The input for sequencing was peripheral blood, taken on day 0 of AZD1222 vaccination. The source of these receptors is an adult in good health.

The chain is built from TRBV5-1 and TRBJ1-1, with 7 bases that match TRBD1. The V and J ends lost 4 bases and 5 bases, in that order; junction bases with no gene match: 11. There are 15 residues in the CDR3. From germline, CDR1 is SGHRS and CDR2 YFSETQ. The CDR3 protein is CASSLRGFFSTEAFF. The CDR3 DNA reads TGCGCCAGCAGCCTCAGGGGGTTTTTTAGTACTGAAGCTTTCTTT.

The J gene is TRBJ2-7, the V gene TRBV14, with 14 bases that match TRBD2. Germline CDR1 SGHDN, CDR2 FVKESK. The CDR3 length is 13 residues. Trimming cost V 1 base and J 12 bases; bases outside gene matches: 2. Written as DNA, the CDR3 is TGTGCCAGCAGCCAAGGACTAGCGGGAGGGCGGTACTTC. As protein: CASSQGLAGGRYF.

V and J are TRBV7-9 and TRBJ1-1; a weak D match, TRBD1 (5 bases). This CDR3 has 14 amino acids. V gave up 1 base and J gave up 6 bases, with 12 bases separating them. Germline CDR1 SEHNR, CDR2 FQNEAQ (reference sequence). This chain's CDR3 is CASSLDLQGSEAFF. CDR3 bases: TGTGCCAGCAGCTTAGACTTGCAGGGTTCTGAAGCTTTCTTT.

The chain carries TRBV9 and TRBJ1-3, with TRBD1 as a possible D gene (5 bases). Germline loops: CDR1 SGDLS, CDR2 YYNGEE. Trimming took off 0 bases at V and 4 bases at J, with 20 bases between the two ends. This CDR3 spans 18 amino acids. CDR3 sequence reads: CASSVAGPSSPSGNTIYF. Written as DNA, the CDR3 is TGTGCCAGCAGCGTAGCGGGACCCAGCAGCCCCTCAGGAAACACCATATATTTT.

The rearrangement uses TRBV5-5 and TRBJ1-5; TRBD1 might be the D (6 bases). Trimming cost V 0 bases and J 4 bases, with 17 bases left between them. Per germline, CDR1 SGHKS and CDR2 YYEKEE (reference sequence). This CDR3 spans 17 amino acids. CDR3 bases: TGTGCCAGCAGCTTGGTCCCCTGGGGGGCTCCAAATCAGCCCCAGCATTTT. It yields the protein CASSLVPWGAPNQPQHF.

The chain couples TRBV2 to TRBJ2-6; maybe TRBD2 (6 bases). This CDR3 comprises 14 residues. V lost 7 bases and J lost 3, with 10 bases in between. Germline loops: CDR1 SNHLY, CDR2 FYNNEI. The CDR3 DNA follows: TGTGCCAGCATGGAGGGGCGTGGGGCCAACGTCCTGACTTTC. It translates to CASMEGRGANVLTF.

The J gene is TRBJ2-5, the V gene TRBV6-1; D is undetermined. Germline loops: CDR1 MNHNS, CDR2 SASEGT. The CDR3 runs to 15 residues. With 1 base removed from V and 1 base from J, the gap between germline ends came to 10 bases. In DNA form, the CDR3 reads TGTGCCAGCAGTGAAGGGGCACTGGGCCAAGAGACCCAGTACTTC. Residues: CASSEGALGQETQYF.

The chain combines TRBV10-3 with TRBJ2-7; perhaps TRBD2 as D (5 bases). The CDR3 is 14 amino acids. The V gene's germline CDR1 is ENHRY and CDR2 SYGVKD. V gave up 6 bases and J gave up 7 bases, with 19 bases separating them. The CDR3 loop reads CAISMQTPPGEQYF. The CDR3 DNA sequence: TGTGCCATCAGCATGCAGACTCCACCGGGGGAGCAGTACTTC.

The chain employs TRBV28 and TRBJ2-1; 8 bases fit TRBD2. The CDR3 length is 14 residues. V lost 1 base and J lost 7; bases outside the gene matches: 3. CDR1 is MDHEN and CDR2 is SYDVKM in the germline V gene. The CDR3 sequence: CASSLSGGRNEQFF. The CDR3 DNA follows: TGTGCCAGCAGTTTATCGGGGGGGAGGAATGAGCAGTTCTTC. The full variable domain, with the rest looked up from reference TRBV28 and TRBJ2-1, is DVKVTQSSRYLVKRTGEKVFLECVQDMDHENMFWYRQDPGLGLRLIYFSYDVKMKEKGDIPEGYSVSREKKERFSLILESASTNQTSMYLCASSLSGGRNEQFFGPGTRLTVL.

This clone has only one observation. The genes are TRBV19 and TRBJ2-1; a weak D match, TRBD1 (5 bases). Trimming took off 4 bases at V and 10 bases at J, with 11 bases between the two ends. The CDR3 is 12 amino acids. Germline loops: CDR1 LNHDA, CDR2 SQIVND (reference sequence). The CDR3 coding sequence is TGTGCCAGTAGTACACAGGTTTACGAGCAGTTCTTC. Its translation is CASSTQVYEQFF.

The table lists this clone with a count of one. This chain uses TRBV28 with TRBJ2-7, with D perhaps TRBD1 (6 bases). CDR3 size: 15 residues. Trimming removed 5 bases at V and 7 bases at J, with 21 bases between. Germline CDR1 reads MDHEN; CDR2 reads SYDVKM. The CDR3: CASSPLGGGAKEQYF. The CDR3 DNA follows: TGTGCCAGCAGTCCCTTAGGGGGTGGGGCCAAGGAGCAGTACTTC.

The chain joins TRBV28 to TRBJ1-6; a weak D match, TRBD1 (5 bases). Trimming removed 1 base at V and 9 bases at J, with 22 bases between. Germline V gene sequence: CDR1 MDHEN, CDR2 SYDVKM. This CDR3 spans 18 amino acids. The CDR3 DNA reads as TGTGCCAGCAGTTTATTCAAGGTGGGGGGGGATTTTGCTTCACCCCTCCACTTT. Its protein is CASSLFKVGGDFASPLHF.

The rearrangement joins TRBV6-1 to TRBJ1-4; D is unresolved. CDR3 length equals 16 residues. Germline V gives CDR1 MNHNS, CDR2 SASEGT. V was shortened by 4 bases and J by 8 bases, with 20 bases between the two germline ends. This chain's CDR3 is CASSGISQAIREKLFF. The CDR3 bases are TGTGCCAGCAGTGGTATAAGCCAGGCGATAAGGGAAAAACTGTTTTTT.

V is TRBV7-9 and J is TRBJ1-1; D not resolved. Trimming removed 5 bases from V and 0 bases from J, with 10 bases in between. The germline CDR1 and CDR2 sequences are SEHNR and FQNEAQ (reference sequence). The CDR3 is made up of 14 amino acids. CDR3 sequence: CASSRPSVNTEAFF. As DNA, the CDR3 is TGTGCCAGCAGCAGACCCTCAGTGAACACTGAAGCTTTCTTT.

The chain is built from TRBV27 and TRBJ1-5; no clear D gene. This CDR3 contains 14 residues. Trimming pared 4 bases from V and 9 bases from J, leaving 16 bases between. Germline assignment: CDR1 MNHEY and CDR2 SMNVEV (reference sequence). CDR3 nucleotide sequence: TGTGCCAGCAGTTCCGGGTCTAGACGATTGCCCCAGCATTTT. It encodes CASSSGSRRLPQHF.

V is TRBV15 and J is TRBJ2-1, with TRBD2 matching 12 bases. Germline-derived CDR1 and CDR2 are LNHNV and YYDKDF (reference sequence). With 10 bases clipped from V and 7 bases from J, the junction kept 5 bases outside the gene matches. The CDR3 runs to 13 residues. The CDR3 reads CAIPSGRVNEQFF. The CDR3 region has the DNA TGTGCCATACCTAGCGGGAGGGTGAATGAGCAGTTCTTC.

The genes are TRBV7-9 and TRBJ1-1, with D unclear. Trimming pared 2 bases from V and 7 bases from J, leaving 14 bases between. CDR1 and CDR2 from the germline V gene are SEHNR and FQNEAQ (reference sequence). This CDR3 spans 14 amino acids. The CDR3 DNA follows: TGTGCCAGCAGCTTACCAGGAACCCGAAATGAAGCTTTCTTT. This translates into CASSLPGTRNEAFF.

V is TRBV5-1 and J is TRBJ1-1; D gene ambiguous. Looked up from germline, CDR1 is SGHRS and CDR2 is YFSETQ. V lost 2 bases and J 0 bases, leaving 11 bases between the germline ends. CDR3 length: 15 amino acids. The CDR3 reads CASSFDALMNTEAFF. The CDR3 bases are TGCGCCAGCAGCTTTGATGCCCTGATGAACACTGAAGCTTTCTTT.

This chain links TRBV9 with TRBJ2-3; 7 bases match TRBD2. V lost 4 bases to trimming and J lost 0 bases; unmatched junction nucleotides: 2. Looked up from germline, CDR1 is SGDLS and CDR2 is YYNGEE. CDR3 length: 14 amino acids. The CDR3 sequence is CASSQRGSTDTQYF. CDR3 nucleotides: TGTGCCAGCAGCCAGCGGGGTAGCACAGATACGCAGTATTTT.

This chain links TRBV14 with TRBJ1-2; D gene unclear. The V end was cut by 0 bases, the J end by 3 bases, with 5 bases between. This CDR3 is 13 amino acids long. CDR1 is SGHDN, CDR2 FVKESK, per germline. The CDR3 coding sequence is TGTGCCAGCAGCCAAGAGCCGGACTATGGCTACACCTTC. The encoded protein is CASSQEPDYGYTF. The full variable domain, completed using reference TRBV14 and TRBJ1-2, is EAGVTQFPSHSVIEKGQTVTLRCDPISGHDNLYWYRRVMGKEIKFLLHFVKESKQDESGMPNNRFLAERTGGTYSTLKVQPAELEDSGVYFCASSQEPDYGYTFGSGTRLTVV.

This rearrangement joins TRBV5-4 to TRBJ2-5, with 8 bases that match TRBD2. Germline CDR1 is SGHNT and CDR2 is YYREEE (reference sequence). This CDR3 spans 16 amino acids. V gave up 4 bases and J gave up 5 bases; unmatched junction bases: 13. CDR3 sequence: CASSEPGTRSQETQYF. As DNA, the CDR3 is TGTGCCAGCAGCGAACCTGGGACTAGGAGTCAGGAGACCCAGTACTTC.

The CDR3: CASSIPHRATNEKLFF. CDR3 in DNA: TGTGCCAGTAGTATCCCTCACAGAGCAACTAATGAAAAACTGTTTTTT. The chain recombines TRBV19 with TRBJ1-4; D is undetermined. Trimming cost V 3 bases and J 0 bases, with 11 bases left between them. CDR1 and CDR2 from the germline V gene are LNHDA and SQIVND (reference sequence). The CDR3 is 16 residues long.